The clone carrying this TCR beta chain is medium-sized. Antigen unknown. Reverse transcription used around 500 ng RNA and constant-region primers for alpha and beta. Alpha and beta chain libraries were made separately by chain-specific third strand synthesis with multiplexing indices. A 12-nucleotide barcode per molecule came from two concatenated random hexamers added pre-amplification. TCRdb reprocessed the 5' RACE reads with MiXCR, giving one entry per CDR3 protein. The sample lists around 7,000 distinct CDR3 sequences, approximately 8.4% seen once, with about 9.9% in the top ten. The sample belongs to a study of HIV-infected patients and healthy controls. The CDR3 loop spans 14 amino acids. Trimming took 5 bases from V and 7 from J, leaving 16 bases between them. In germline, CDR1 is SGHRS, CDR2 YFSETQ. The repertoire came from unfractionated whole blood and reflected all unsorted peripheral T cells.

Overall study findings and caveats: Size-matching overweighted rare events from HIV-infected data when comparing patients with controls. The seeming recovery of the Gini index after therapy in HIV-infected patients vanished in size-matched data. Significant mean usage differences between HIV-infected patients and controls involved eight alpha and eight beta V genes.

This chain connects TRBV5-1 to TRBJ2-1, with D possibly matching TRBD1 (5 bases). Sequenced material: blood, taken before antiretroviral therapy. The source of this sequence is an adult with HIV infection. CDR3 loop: CASRATRGWNEQFF. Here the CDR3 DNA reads TGCGCCAGCAGGGCTACAAGGGGATGGAATGAGCAGTTCTTC.